This paragraph covers one T cell receptor beta chain sequence. Its antigen is as yet unknown. The record originates from a study of shared clonotypes between healthy human individuals. About the research overall: Each donor contributed plates that comprised three CD4 naive, three CD4 memory, two CD8 naive and one CD8 memory.

Study-level findings and limits: Rarefaction curves obtained for sorted subsets showed sequencing incomplete despite large depth.

Trimming took 3 bases from V and 4 from J, leaving 16 bases between them. The germline gives CDR1 KGHSH, CDR2 LQKENI. The CDR3 has 15 amino acids. Sequencing was performed with immunoSEQ multiplex PCR; in TCRdb, only in-frame clones are kept and a portion is missing. Among some 2,000,000 clones listed, 85% to 95% were seen once. Researchers partitioned CD4+ cells into CD45RA+ naive and CD45RA-negative memory subsets. The gene calls are TRBV18 and TRBJ2-7; weak D call: TRBD2 (5 bases). This TCR came from a man aged 18 to 29 in good health. Input material: naive CD4+ T cells sorted from blood. The subset here: CD45RA+ positively selected. The CDR3 coding sequence is TGTGCCAGCTCACCTCCTAACGGGGAGATTTACGAGCAGTACTTC. Its translation: CASSPPNGEIYEQYF.